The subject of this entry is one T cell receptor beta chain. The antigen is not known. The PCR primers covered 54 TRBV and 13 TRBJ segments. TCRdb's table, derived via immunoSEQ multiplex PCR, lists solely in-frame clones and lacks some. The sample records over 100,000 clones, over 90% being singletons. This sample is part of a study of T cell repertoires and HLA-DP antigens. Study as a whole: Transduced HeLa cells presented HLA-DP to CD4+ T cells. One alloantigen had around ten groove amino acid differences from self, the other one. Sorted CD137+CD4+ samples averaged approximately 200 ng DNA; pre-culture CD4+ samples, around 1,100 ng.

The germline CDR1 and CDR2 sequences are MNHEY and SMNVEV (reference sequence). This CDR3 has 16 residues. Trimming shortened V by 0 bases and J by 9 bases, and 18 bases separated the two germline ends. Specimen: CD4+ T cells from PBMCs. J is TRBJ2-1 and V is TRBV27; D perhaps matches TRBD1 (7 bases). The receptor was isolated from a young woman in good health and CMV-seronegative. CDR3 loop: CASSLSLPRGAGEQFF. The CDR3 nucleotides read TGTGCCAGCAGTTTATCCCTCCCCAGGGGGGCCGGTGAGCAGTTCTTC.